The text below deals with one TCR beta chain. What it recognizes is unknown. The sample is drawn from a study of Ad26.COV2.S vaccination and SARS-CoV-2 variants. Whole-study context: Donor joined the COV1001 Ad26.COV2.S trial arm. Study-level points and caveats: Ad26.COV2.S recipients had broader spike-specific TCRs (P = 0.0014). Total T cell responses, in the TCR breadth and depth analyses, may have been underestimated.

The CDR3 sequence is 16 residues long. Germline assignment: CDR1 WSHSY and CDR2 SAAADI. J was trimmed by 2 bases and V by 2 bases; bases with no gene match: 4. Treatment meaning: some 20 received Ad26.COV2.S at low or high dose, single or two shots; about five received placebo; per-sample allocation not given. Material that was analyzed had been drawn on day 63 after the first vaccine or placebo injection. Based in Boston, the donor was an adult of 18-55 years. Data came from immunoSEQ multiplex PCR; TCRdb stores just in-frame clones and leaves some out. The sample shows some 340,000 clones, around 84% of them seen only once.

The starting material was peripheral blood, obtained in a trial of Ad26.COV2.S vaccine versus placebo. The chain links TRBV10-2 to TRBJ1-4; 8 nucleotides align to TRBD1. The receptor's source is a person between 18 and 59 years old who received the Ad26.COV2.S COVID-19 vaccine or a placebo. In DNA, the CDR3 is TGCGCCAGCAGTGAGCAGGGGGCGCGGACTAATGAAAAACTGTTTTTT. Residues: CASSEQGARTNEKLFF.